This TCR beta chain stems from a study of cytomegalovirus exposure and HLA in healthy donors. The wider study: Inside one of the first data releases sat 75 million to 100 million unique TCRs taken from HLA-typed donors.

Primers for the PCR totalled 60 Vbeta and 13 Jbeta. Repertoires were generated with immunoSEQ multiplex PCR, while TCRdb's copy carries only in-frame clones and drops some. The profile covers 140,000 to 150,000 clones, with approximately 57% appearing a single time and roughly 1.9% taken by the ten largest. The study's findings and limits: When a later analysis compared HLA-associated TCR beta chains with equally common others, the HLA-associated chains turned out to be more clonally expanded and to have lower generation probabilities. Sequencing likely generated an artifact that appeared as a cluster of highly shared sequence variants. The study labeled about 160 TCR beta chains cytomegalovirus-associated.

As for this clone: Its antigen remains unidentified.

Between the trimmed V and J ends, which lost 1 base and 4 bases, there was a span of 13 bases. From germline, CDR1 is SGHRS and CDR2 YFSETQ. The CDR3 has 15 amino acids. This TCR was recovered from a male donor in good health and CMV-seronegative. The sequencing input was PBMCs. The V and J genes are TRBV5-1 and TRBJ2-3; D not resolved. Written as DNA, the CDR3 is TGCGCCAGCAGCTTGCAGGCCTGGGTTGCAGATACGCAGTATTTT. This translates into CASSLQAWVADTQYF.